Shown below are 22 T cell receptor beta chains from a single sample sequenced in a study of cytomegalovirus exposure and HLA in healthy donors. The PCR was carried out with 60 Vbeta primers and 13 Jbeta primers. The method was immunoSEQ multiplex PCR; TCRdb's version includes in-frame clones alone and lacks a portion of them. Its table records about 140,000 clones. The source material was PBMCs. These receptors were taken from a young woman in good health and CMV-seronegative.

The chain employs TRBV5-6 and TRBJ2-7; tentatively, D is TRBD1 (6 bases). This CDR3 has 14 amino acids. The germline CDR1 and CDR2 sequences are SGHDT and YYEEEE. Trimming took off 4 bases at V and 1 base at J, with 12 bases between the two ends. The DNA of the CDR3 is TGTGCCAGCAGCCGGGGACACCTTTCCTACGAGCAGTACGTC. Its translation: CASSRGHLSYEQYV.

The J gene is TRBJ1-2, the V gene TRBV11-2; perhaps TRBD1 as D (5 bases). This CDR3 has 15 amino acids. V was cut by 1 base and J by 4 bases, with 13 bases left in between. Looked up from germline, CDR1 is SGHAT and CDR2 is FQNNGV. The CDR3 loop reads CASSLGTQGGYGYTF. CDR3 DNA sequence: TGTGCCAGCAGCTTAGGAACCCAGGGCGGCTATGGCTACACCTTC.

The chain is built from TRBV4-2 and TRBJ2-1, with TRBD2 matching over 11 bases. CDR3 length: 18 residues. Per the germline V gene, CDR1 is LGHNA and CDR2 is YNFKEQ. V was pared by 0 bases and J by 5 bases, with 9 bases of the junction left unmatched. CDR3 region: CASSQEYGSSGRHNEQFF. The CDR3 coding sequence is TGTGCCAGCAGCCAAGAATATGGGTCTAGCGGGAGGCACAATGAGCAGTTCTTC.

This chain uses TRBV7-9 with TRBJ1-1; a weak D match, TRBD1 (5 bases). CDR3 length: 14 amino acids. Germline CDR1 is SEHNR and CDR2 is FQNEAQ (reference sequence). Trimming took 3 bases from V and 3 from J, leaving 11 bases between them. CDR3 residues: CASSFQGGDTEAFF. The DNA for the CDR3 is TGTGCCAGCAGCTTTCAGGGTGGGGACACTGAAGCTTTCTTT. The whole variable domain, remainder taken from reference TRBV7-9 and TRBJ1-1, is DTGVSQNPRHKITKRGQNVTFRCDPISEHNRLYWYRQTLGQGPEFLTYFQNEAQLEKSRLLSDRFSAERPKGSFSTLEIQRTEQGDSAMYLCASSFQGGDTEAFFGQGTRLTVV.

This chain joins TRBV7-9 and TRBJ2-3; TRBD2 matches at 9 bases. Looked up from germline, CDR1 is SEHNR and CDR2 is FQNEAQ (reference sequence). With V trimmed by 0 bases and J by 6 bases, 7 bases remained unmatched. The CDR3 sequence is 16 residues long. CDR3 in DNA: TGTGCCAGCAGCTTAGCGGCGGGAGGGCCTTCGGATACGCAGTATTTT. It encodes CASSLAAGGPSDTQYF.

The J gene is TRBJ1-2, the V gene TRBV19; D not certain. Germline CDR1 reads LNHDA; CDR2 reads SQIVND (reference sequence). The CDR3 has 14 amino acids. V was pared by 4 bases and J by 3 bases, with 12 bases between. CDR3: CASSTGVWDYGYTF. CDR3 bases: TGTGCCAGTAGTACCGGGGTGTGGGACTATGGCTACACCTTC.

This chain joins TRBV19 and TRBJ2-1; TRBD2 aligns across 10 bases. The trim removed 5 bases at V and 1 base at J, leaving 8 bases unmatched. Germline assignment: CDR1 LNHDA and CDR2 SQIVND (reference sequence). The CDR3 spans 17 residues. CDR3 sequence (DNA): TGTGCCAGTAGTTCTAGCGGGAGACTTGGGTCCTACAATGAGCAGTTCTTC. As protein: CASSSSGRLGSYNEQFF.

The rearrangement links TRBV12-1 to TRBJ2-1; TRBD2, the D gene given by the table, was not confirmed from the DNA. TRBV12-1 is listed as a pseudogene. CDR3 size: 14 residues. The DNA for the CDR3 is TGTGCCAGCAGCTTTGGCGGGAGGGCCAATGAGCAGTTCTTC. Encoded protein: CASSFGGRANEQFF.

V gene TRBV30 combines with J gene TRBJ2-7; TRBD1 aligns across 7 bases. CDR1 is GTSNPN, CDR2 SVGIG, per germline (reference sequence). V trimming: 5 bases; J trimming: 2 bases; junction bases outside the gene matches: 3. The CDR3 contains 12 residues. CDR3 amino acids: CAWGTEPYEQYF. The CDR3 DNA reads TGTGCCTGGGGGACAGAACCCTACGAGCAGTACTTC.

The rearrangement uses TRBV18 and TRBJ1-2; D remains unclear. CDR1 and CDR2 from the germline V gene are KGHSH and LQKENI. This CDR3 region has 13 residues. The germline V and J ends were trimmed by 2 bases and 6 bases, with 10 bases remaining between them. CDR3 in amino acids: CASSPTSQDGYTF. DNA for the CDR3: TGTGCCAGCTCACCAACTTCCCAGGATGGCTACACCTTC.

The V call is TRBV6-1, the J call TRBJ2-3, with D uncertain. The CDR3 covers 12 residues. CDR1 is MNHNS and CDR2 is SASEGT in the germline V gene. V lost 5 bases and J 0 bases, leaving 3 bases between the germline ends. The CDR3 loop is CASSLSTDTQYF. The CDR3 DNA sequence: TGTGCCAGCAGTCTTAGCACAGATACGCAGTATTTT.

The chain joins TRBV6-6 to TRBJ1-1; D is undetermined. Trimming took 6 bases from V and 1 from J, leaving 12 bases between them. The V gene's germline CDR1 is MNHNY and CDR2 SVGAGI (reference sequence). The CDR3 is 14 residues long. The CDR3 sequence: CASSIYSQNTEAFF. CDR3 in DNA: TGTGCCAGCAGCATTTACAGTCAGAACACTGAAGCTTTCTTT.

The V call is TRBV2, the J call TRBJ2-7; 7 nucleotides match TRBD1. The germline V gene encodes CDR1 SNHLY and CDR2 FYNNEI. The CDR3 sequence is 15 residues long. Trimming took 5 bases from V and 2 from J; bases not matched to a gene: 9. The CDR3 DNA sequence: TGTGCCAGCAGTAACACCGGGACAGCAACCTACGAGCAGTACTTC. It yields the protein CASSNTGTATYEQYF.

The gene calls are TRBV7-3 and TRBJ2-1; a possible D gene is TRBD2 (5 bases). The germline gives CDR1 SGHTA, CDR2 FQGTGA. The CDR3 covers 18 residues. The ends were cut back, 4 bases at V and 6 bases at J, with 25 bases in the middle. CDR3 sequence: CASSSRTPVGLEVNEQFF. The CDR3 DNA follows: TGTGCCAGCAGCTCCCGGACGCCGGTCGGCCTGGAGGTCAATGAGCAGTTCTTC. Using reference TRBV7-3 and TRBJ2-1 for the parts outside the CDR3, the full variable domain is GAGVSQTPSNKVTEKGKYVELRCDPISGHTALYWYRQSLGQGPEFLIYFQGTGAADDSGLPNDRFFAVRPEGSVSTLKIQRTERGDSAVYLCASSSRTPVGLEVNEQFFGPGTRLTVL.

The chain employs TRBV11-3 and TRBJ2-3, with TRBD2 identical over 7 bases. The V gene end was trimmed by 1 base and the J gene end by 0 bases; junction bases not matched to a gene: 4. This CDR3 contains 16 residues. Germline loops: CDR1 SGHNT, CDR2 YENEEA. CDR3 in DNA: TGTGCCAGCAGCTTAGGTACTAGCGAAAGCACAGATACGCAGTATTTT. Translating it yields CASSLGTSESTDTQYF.

This chain uses TRBV11-2 with TRBJ2-1, with 10 bases lining up with TRBD2. Trimming removed 4 bases from V and 0 bases from J; junction bases left unmatched: 6. The CDR3 is made up of 17 amino acids. The germline gives CDR1 SGHAT, CDR2 FQNNGV. The CDR3 sequence: CASSSGLAASSYNEQFF. CDR3 nucleotide sequence: TGTGCCAGCAGCTCAGGACTAGCGGCCAGCTCCTACAATGAGCAGTTCTTC.

This sequence joins TRBV5-1 and TRBJ2-1; 14 nucleotides align to TRBD2. This CDR3 has 16 amino acids. V was pared by 0 bases and J by 6 bases, with 2 bases of the junction left unmatched. Looked up from germline, CDR1 is SGHRS and CDR2 is YFSETQ. This CDR3 reads CASSLGGTSGSNEQFF. In nucleotides, the CDR3 is TGCGCCAGCAGCTTGGGAGGGACTAGCGGGAGCAATGAGCAGTTCTTC.

This chain uses TRBV9 with TRBJ2-7; the match to TRBD2 covers 7 bases. In germline, CDR1 is SGDLS, CDR2 YYNGEE. The CDR3 spans 10 residues. Germline trimming cut 7 bases from V and 5 bases from J; bases unmatched to any gene: 0. In DNA form, the CDR3 reads TGTGCCAGCGGGAGGGACGAGCAGTACTTC. Its protein product is CASGRDEQYF. Supplemented by reference TRBV9 and TRBJ2-7, the full variable domain reads DSGVTQTPKHLITATGQRVTLRCSPRSGDLSVYWYQQSLDQGLQFLIQYYNGEERAKGNILERFSAQQFPDLHSELNLSSLELGDSALYFCASGRDEQYFGPGTRLTVT.

The rearrangement joins TRBV5-1 to TRBJ2-3, with 11 bases aligning to TRBD1. Germline assignment: CDR1 SGHRS and CDR2 YFSETQ. This CDR3 has 16 amino acids. Trimming at V came to 6 bases and at J to 7 bases, leaving 13 bases not matched to a gene. The CDR3 reads CASIPGQGDPFNTQYF. Here the CDR3 DNA reads TGCGCCAGCATCCCGGGACAGGGGGACCCTTTTAATACGCAGTATTTT.

The rearrangement uses TRBV11-2 and TRBJ2-7; 13 bases line up with TRBD2. V gave up 5 bases and J gave up 0 bases; unmatched junction bases: 4. CDR1 SGHAT and CDR2 FQNNGV come from the germline V gene. CDR3 length: 16 residues. CDR3 coding DNA: TGTGCCAGCAGCCCCCGGACTAGCGGGAGCTCCTACGAGCAGTACTTC. Translating gives CASSPRTSGSSYEQYF.

This chain links TRBV29-1 with TRBJ1-2; 7 nucleotides match TRBD1. Losses at the gene ends were 2 bases for V and 8 bases for J; bases not matched to a gene: 5. Germline V gene data show CDR1 as SQVTM and CDR2 as ANQGSEA. CDR3 length equals 12 residues. CDR3 sequence (DNA): TGCAGCGTTGAACCAGGGGGAGACGGCTACACCTTC. This gives the protein CSVEPGGDGYTF.

The rearrangement links TRBV10-3 to TRBJ2-3; 13 bases map to TRBD2. CDR1 is ENHRY, CDR2 SYGVKD, per germline. After removal of 8 bases from V and 0 bases from J, the junction contained 2 bases not matched to a gene. The CDR3 length is 15 residues. The CDR3 sequence is CAIGTSGVSTDTQYF. In DNA, the CDR3 is TGTGCCATCGGGACTAGCGGGGTTAGCACAGATACGCAGTATTTT.